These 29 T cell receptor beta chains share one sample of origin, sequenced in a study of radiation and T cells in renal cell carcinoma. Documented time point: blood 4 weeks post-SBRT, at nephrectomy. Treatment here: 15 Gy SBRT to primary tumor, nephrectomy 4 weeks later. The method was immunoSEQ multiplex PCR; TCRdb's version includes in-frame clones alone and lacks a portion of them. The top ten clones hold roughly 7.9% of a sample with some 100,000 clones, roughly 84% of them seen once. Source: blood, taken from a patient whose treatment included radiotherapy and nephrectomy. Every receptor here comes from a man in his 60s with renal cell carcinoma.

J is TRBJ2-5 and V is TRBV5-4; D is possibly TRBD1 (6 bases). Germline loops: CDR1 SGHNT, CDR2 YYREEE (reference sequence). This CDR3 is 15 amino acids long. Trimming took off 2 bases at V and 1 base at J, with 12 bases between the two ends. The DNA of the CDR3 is TGTGCCAGCAGCTTACTCAGGGGAAGCCAAGAGACCCAGTACTTC. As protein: CASSLLRGSQETQYF.

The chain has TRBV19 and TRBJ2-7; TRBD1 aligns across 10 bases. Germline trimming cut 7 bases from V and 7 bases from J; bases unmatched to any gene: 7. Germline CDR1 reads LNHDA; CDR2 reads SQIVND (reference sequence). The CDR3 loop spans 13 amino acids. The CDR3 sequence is CASKGQGVGEQYF. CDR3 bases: TGTGCCAGTAAAGGACAGGGGGTGGGGGAGCAGTACTTC.

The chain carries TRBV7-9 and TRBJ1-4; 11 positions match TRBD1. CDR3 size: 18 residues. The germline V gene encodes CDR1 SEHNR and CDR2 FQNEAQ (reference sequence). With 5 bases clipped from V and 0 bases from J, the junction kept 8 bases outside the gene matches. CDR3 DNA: TGTGCCAGCAGCCAAGGGACAGGGGGAAGGGCAACTAATGAAAAACTGTTTTTT. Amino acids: CASSQGTGGRATNEKLFF.

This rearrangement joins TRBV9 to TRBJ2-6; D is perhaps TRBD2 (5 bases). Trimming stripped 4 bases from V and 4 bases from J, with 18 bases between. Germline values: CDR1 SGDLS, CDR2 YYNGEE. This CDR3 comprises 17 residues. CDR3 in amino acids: CASSPARRISGANVLTF. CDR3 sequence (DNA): TGTGCCAGCAGCCCGGCTAGGAGGATTTCCGGGGCCAACGTCCTGACTTTC.

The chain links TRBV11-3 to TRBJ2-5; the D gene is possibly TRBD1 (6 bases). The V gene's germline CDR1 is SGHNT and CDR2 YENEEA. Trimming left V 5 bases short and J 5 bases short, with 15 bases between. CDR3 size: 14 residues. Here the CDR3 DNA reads TGTGCCAGCAGCCAGGGGTCAGGGTTCGAGACCCAGTACTTC. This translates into CASSQGSGFETQYF.

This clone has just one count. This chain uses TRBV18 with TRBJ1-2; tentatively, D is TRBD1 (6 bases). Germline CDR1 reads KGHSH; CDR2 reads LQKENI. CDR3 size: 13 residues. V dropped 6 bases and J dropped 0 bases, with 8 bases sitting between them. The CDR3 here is CASSSGANYGYTF. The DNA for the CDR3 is TGTGCCAGCTCGTCAGGGGCTAACTATGGCTACACCTTC. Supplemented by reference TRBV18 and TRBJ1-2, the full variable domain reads NAGVMQNPRHLVRRRGQEARLRCSPMKGHSHVYWYRQLPEEGLKFMVYLQKENIIDESGMPKERFSAEFPKEGPSILRIQQVVRGDSAAYFCASSSGANYGYTFGSGTRLTVV.

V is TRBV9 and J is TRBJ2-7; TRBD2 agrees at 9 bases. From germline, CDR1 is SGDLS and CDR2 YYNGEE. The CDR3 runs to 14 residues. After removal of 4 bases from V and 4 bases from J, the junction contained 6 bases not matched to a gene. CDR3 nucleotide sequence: TGTGCCAGCAGCCCCCCGACTAGCGGATACGAGCAGTACTTC. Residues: CASSPPTSGYEQYF.

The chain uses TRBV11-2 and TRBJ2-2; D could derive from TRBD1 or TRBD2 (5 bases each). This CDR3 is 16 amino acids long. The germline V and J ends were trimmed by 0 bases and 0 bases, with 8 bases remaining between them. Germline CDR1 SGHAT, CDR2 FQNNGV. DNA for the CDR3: TGTGCCAGCAGCTTAGATGGGGACCCGAACACCGGGGAGCTGTTTTTT. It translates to CASSLDGDPNTGELFF.

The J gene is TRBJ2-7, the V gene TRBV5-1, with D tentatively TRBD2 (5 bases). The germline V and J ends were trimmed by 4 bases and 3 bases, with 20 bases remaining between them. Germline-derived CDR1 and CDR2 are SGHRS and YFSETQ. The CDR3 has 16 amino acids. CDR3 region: CASSPRGGGEVYEQYF. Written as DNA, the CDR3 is TGCGCCAGCAGCCCCCGTGGCGGAGGCGAAGTCTACGAGCAGTACTTC.

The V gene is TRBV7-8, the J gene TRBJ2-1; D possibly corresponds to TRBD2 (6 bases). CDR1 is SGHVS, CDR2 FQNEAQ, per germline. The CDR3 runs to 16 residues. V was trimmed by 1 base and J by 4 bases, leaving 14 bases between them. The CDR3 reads CASSLGGVAVYNEQFF. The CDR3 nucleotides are TGTGCCAGCAGCTTAGGAGGGGTAGCGGTATACAATGAGCAGTTCTTC.

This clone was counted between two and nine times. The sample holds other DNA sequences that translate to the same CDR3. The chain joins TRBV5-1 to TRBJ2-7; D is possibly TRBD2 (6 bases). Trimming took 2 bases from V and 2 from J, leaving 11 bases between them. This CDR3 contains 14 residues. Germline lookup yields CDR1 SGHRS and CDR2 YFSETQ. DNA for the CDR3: TGCGCCAGCAGCTTTCTTGGCGGGACCTACGAGCAGTACTTC. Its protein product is CASSFLGGTYEQYF. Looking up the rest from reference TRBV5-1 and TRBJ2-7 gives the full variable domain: KAGVTQTPRYLIKTRGQQVTLSCSPISGHRSVSWYQQTPGQGLQFLFEYFSETQRNKGNFPGRFSGRQFSNSRSEMNVSTLELGDSALYLCASSFLGGTYEQYFGPGTRLTVT.

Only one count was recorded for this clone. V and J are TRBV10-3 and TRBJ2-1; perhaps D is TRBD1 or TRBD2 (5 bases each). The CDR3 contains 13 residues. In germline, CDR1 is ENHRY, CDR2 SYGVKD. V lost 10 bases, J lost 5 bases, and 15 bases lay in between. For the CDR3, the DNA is TGTGCCAGCGGTGGTCAGGGAGACAATGAGCAGTTCTTC. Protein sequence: CASGGQGDNEQFF.

This CDR3 is CASSLGLAAFTDTQYF. The CDR3 region has the DNA TGTGCCAGCAGCTTGGGACTAGCGGCTTTCACAGATACGCAGTATTTT. The V and J genes are TRBV5-6 and TRBJ2-3; 9 nucleotides match TRBD2. The length of the CDR3 is 16 residues. V was pared by 0 bases and J by 2 bases, with 4 bases of the junction left unmatched. Germline-derived CDR1 and CDR2 are SGHDT and YYEEEE. The full variable domain, completed using reference TRBV5-6 and TRBJ2-3, is DAGVTQSPTHLIKTRGQQVTLRCSPKSGHDTVSWYQQALGQGPQFIFQYYEEEERQRGNFPDRFSGHQFPNYSSELNVNALLLGDSALYLCASSLGLAAFTDTQYFGPGTRLTVL.

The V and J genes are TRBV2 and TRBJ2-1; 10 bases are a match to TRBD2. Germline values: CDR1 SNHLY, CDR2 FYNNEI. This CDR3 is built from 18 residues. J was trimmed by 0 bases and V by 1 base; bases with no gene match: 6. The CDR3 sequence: CASSEGLAGYPSYNEQFF. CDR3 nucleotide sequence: TGTGCCAGCAGTGAAGGACTAGCGGGTTACCCCTCCTACAATGAGCAGTTCTTC.

This CDR3 is CASTSQGRVTEAFF. The DNA of the CDR3 is TGTGCCAGCACTTCCCAGGGGCGCGTCACTGAAGCTTTCTTT. The rearrangement joins TRBV28 to TRBJ1-1, with D maybe TRBD1 (6 bases). V shed 7 bases and J shed 4 bases, with 16 bases lying between them. The CDR3 spans 14 residues. Germline lookup yields CDR1 MDHEN and CDR2 SYDVKM.

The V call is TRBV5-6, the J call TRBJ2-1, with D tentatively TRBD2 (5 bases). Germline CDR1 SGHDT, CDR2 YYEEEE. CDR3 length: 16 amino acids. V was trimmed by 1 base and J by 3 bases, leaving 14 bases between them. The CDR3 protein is CASSLIGENNYNEQFF. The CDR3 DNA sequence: TGTGCCAGCAGCTTGATCGGGGAAAATAACTACAATGAGCAGTTCTTC.

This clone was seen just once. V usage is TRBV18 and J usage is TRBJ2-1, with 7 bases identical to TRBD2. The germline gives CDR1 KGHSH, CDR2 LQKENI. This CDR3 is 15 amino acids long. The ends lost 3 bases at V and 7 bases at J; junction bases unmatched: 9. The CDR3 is CASSPGEGMRNEQFF. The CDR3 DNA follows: TGTGCCAGCTCACCCGGGGAGGGAATGCGGAATGAGCAGTTCTTC.

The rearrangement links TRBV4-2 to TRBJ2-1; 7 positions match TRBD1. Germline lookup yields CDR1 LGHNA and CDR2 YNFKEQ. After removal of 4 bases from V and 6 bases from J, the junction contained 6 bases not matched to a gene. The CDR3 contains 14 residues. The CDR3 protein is CASSLQDRANEQFF. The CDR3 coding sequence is TGTGCCAGCAGCCTTCAAGACAGGGCCAATGAGCAGTTCTTC.

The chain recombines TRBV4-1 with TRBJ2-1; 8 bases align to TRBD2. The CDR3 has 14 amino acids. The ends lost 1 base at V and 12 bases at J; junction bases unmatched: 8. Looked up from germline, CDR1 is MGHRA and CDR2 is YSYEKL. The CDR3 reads CASSQGAGDSRQFF. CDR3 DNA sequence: TGCGCCAGCAGCCAAGGAGCGGGAGATAGTAGGCAGTTCTTC.

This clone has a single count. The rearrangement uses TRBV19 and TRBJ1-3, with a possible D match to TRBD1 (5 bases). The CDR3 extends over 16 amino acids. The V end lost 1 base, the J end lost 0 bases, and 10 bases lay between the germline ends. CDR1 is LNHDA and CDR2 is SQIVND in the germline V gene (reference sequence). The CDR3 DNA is TGTGCCAGTAGTATAGCCGGACAACTCTCTGGAAACACCATATATTTT. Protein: CASSIAGQLSGNTIYF.

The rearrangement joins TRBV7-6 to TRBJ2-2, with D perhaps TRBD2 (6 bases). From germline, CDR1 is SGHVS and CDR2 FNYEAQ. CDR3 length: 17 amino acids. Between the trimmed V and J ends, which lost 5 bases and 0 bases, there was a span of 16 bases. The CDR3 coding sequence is TGTGCCAGCAGCCCCGTGGGGGGAAACGCGAACACCGGGGAGCTGTTTTTT. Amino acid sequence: CASSPVGGNANTGELFF.

The CDR3 coding sequence is TGTGCCAGCCTGCCGGCAGGGTTCGGCTCCTACAATGAGCAGTTCTTC. This gives the protein CASLPAGFGSYNEQFF. The V and J genes are TRBV7-2 and TRBJ2-1; maybe TRBD1 (5 bases). This CDR3 region has 16 residues. Germline loops: CDR1 SGHTA, CDR2 FQGNSA. Trimming removed 8 bases from V and 0 bases from J, with 17 bases in between.

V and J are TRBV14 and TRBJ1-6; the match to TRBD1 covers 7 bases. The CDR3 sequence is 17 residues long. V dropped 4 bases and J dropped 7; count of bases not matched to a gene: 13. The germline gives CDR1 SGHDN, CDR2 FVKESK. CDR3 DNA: TGTGCCAGCAGCCTGGGCAGGGGGGCCCTCGGGAATTCACCCCTCCACTTT. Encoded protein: CASSLGRGALGNSPLHF. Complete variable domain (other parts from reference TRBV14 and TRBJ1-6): EAGVTQFPSHSVIEKGQTVTLRCDPISGHDNLYWYRRVMGKEIKFLLHFVKESKQDESGMPNNRFLAERTGGTYSTLKVQPAELEDSGVYFCASSLGRGALGNSPLHFGNGTRLTVT.

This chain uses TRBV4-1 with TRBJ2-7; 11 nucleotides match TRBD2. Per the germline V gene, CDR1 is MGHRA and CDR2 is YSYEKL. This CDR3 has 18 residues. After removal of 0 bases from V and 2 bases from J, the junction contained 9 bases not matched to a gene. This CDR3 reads CASSQENIGSGRAYEQYF. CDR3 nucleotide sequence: TGCGCCAGCAGCCAAGAAAATATAGGTAGCGGGAGGGCCTACGAGCAGTACTTC.

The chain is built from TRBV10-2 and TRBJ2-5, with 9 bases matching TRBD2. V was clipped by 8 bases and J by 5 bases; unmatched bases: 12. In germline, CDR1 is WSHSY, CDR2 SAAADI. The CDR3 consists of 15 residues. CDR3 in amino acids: CASRDFRAGGETQYF. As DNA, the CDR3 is TGCGCCAGCCGGGACTTCAGGGCGGGAGGGGAGACCCAGTACTTC.

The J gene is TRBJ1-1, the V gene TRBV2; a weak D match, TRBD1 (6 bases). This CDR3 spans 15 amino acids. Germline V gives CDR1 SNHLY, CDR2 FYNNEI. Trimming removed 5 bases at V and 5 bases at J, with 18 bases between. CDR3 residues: CASSPGGAGRTEAFF. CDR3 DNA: TGTGCCAGCAGTCCGGGGGGGGCTGGGAGGACTGAAGCTTTCTTT.

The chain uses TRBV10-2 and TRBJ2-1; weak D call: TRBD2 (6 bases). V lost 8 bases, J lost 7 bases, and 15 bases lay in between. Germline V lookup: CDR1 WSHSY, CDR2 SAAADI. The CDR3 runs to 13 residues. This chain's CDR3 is CASSTGVDNEQFF. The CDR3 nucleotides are TGCGCCAGCTCCACGGGGGTGGATAATGAGCAGTTCTTC.

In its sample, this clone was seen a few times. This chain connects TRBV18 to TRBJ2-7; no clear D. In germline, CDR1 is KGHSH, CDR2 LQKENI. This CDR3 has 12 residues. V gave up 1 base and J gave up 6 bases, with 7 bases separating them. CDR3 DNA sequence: TGTGCCAGCTCACCACAGGGCTCCGAGCAGTACTTC. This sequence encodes CASSPQGSEQYF. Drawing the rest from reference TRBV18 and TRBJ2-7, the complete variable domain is NAGVMQNPRHLVRRRGQEARLRCSPMKGHSHVYWYRQLPEEGLKFMVYLQKENIIDESGMPKERFSAEFPKEGPSILRIQQVVRGDSAAYFCASSPQGSEQYFGPGTRLTVT.

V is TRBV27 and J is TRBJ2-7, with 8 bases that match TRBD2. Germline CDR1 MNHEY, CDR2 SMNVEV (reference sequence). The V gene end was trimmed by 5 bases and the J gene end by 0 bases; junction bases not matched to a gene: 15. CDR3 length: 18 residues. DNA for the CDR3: TGTGCCAGCAGTCTAATGGGGGGGCGGGGGGCGATCTCCTACGAGCAGTACTTC. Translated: CASSLMGGRGAISYEQYF.